The 9 T cell receptor beta chains presented below share a single source sample, sequenced in a study of shared clonotypes between healthy human individuals. Sequencing used immunoSEQ multiplex PCR; TCRdb keeps in-frame clones, though not all of them. The profile covers about 490,000 clones, with 60% to 85% appearing a single time and roughly 13% taken by the ten largest. The specimen was PBMCs. These receptors came from a woman in her thirties or forties in good health. Some clones in this sample may be carry-over from other donors' samples.

The V gene is TRBV2, the J gene TRBJ2-5; TRBD1 might be the D (5 bases). Per the germline V gene, CDR1 is SNHLY and CDR2 is FYNNEI. Trimming cost V 8 bases and J 4 bases, with 17 bases left between them. CDR3 size: 14 residues. This CDR3 is CASAGLSARETQYF. The CDR3 DNA reads TGTGCCAGCGCAGGGTTGTCGGCCAGAGAGACCCAGTACTTC.

This chain uses TRBV7-9 with TRBJ2-7, with TRBD1 as a possible D gene (6 bases). Germline CDR1 reads SEHNR; CDR2 reads FQNEAQ (reference sequence). The CDR3 is 15 amino acids. Trimming removed 1 base from V and 5 bases from J, with 15 bases in between. CDR3 in DNA: TGTGCCAGCAGCTTAGTGTTAGGGGGATCGGACGAGCAGTACTTC. Translating gives CASSLVLGGSDEQYF.

The chain joins TRBV4-1 to TRBJ2-5; the match to TRBD2 covers 10 bases. Germline V gene lookup returns CDR1 MGHRA and CDR2 YSYEKL. This CDR3 spans 15 amino acids. Germline trimming cut 7 bases from V and 5 bases from J; bases unmatched to any gene: 10. CDR3 bases: TGCGCCAGCACCCCTGGACTAGCGGTGGGGGAGACCCAGTACTTC. Translating it yields CASTPGLAVGETQYF.

This chain uses TRBV5-1 with TRBJ1-1, with D unclear. Germline values: CDR1 SGHRS, CDR2 YFSETQ. Trimming pared 0 bases from V and 5 bases from J, leaving 11 bases between. There are 14 residues in the CDR3. CDR3 DNA sequence: TGCGCCAGCAGCTTGGAACAGAGTTGGACTGAAGCTTTCTTT. Translation: CASSLEQSWTEAFF.

The V call is TRBV18, the J call TRBJ2-7, with 9 bases aligning to TRBD2. Germline loops: CDR1 KGHSH, CDR2 LQKENI. With 3 bases clipped from V and 6 bases from J, the junction kept 18 bases outside the gene matches. This CDR3 has 18 amino acids. The CDR3 reads CASSPRLAGKGYSGEQYF. The CDR3 coding sequence is TGTGCCAGCTCACCTCGGCTAGCGGGAAAAGGTTATTCGGGCGAGCAGTACTTC.

Comments on this clone: One junction end does not reproduce the germline sequence, and a read error may be involved. The chain carries TRBV6-4 and TRBJ1-5; D not certain. CDR3 length: 13 residues. CDR1 and CDR2 from the germline V gene are MRHNA and SNTAGT. This CDR3 reads CASSDSANQPQHF. DNA for the CDR3: TGTGCTAGCAGTGACTCAGCCAATCAGCCCCAGCATTTT.

In the case of this clone: Other DNA sequences in the sample encode the same CDR3. V and J are TRBV6-5 and TRBJ2-5; D may be TRBD2 (6 bases). The last part of the DNA fits TRBJ2-7 better; the J call may be wrong. The CDR3 runs 15 residues. From germline, CDR1 is MNHEY and CDR2 SVGAGI. The CDR3 nucleotides read TGTGCCAGCAGCCGGGGGTCCACAGGAACCTACGAGCAGTACTTC. This encodes CASSRGSTGTYEQYF.

The J gene is TRBJ2-1, the V gene TRBV30, with 10 bases that match TRBD2. This CDR3 has 19 amino acids. Germline CDR1 is GTSNPN and CDR2 is SVGIG (reference sequence). The V and J ends lost 0 bases and 4 bases, in that order; junction bases with no gene match: 15. DNA of the CDR3: TGTGCCTGGAGTGTACGGTTAGCGGGAGGTCGACGACCTTACAATGAGCAGTTCTTC. Its protein product is CAWSVRLAGGRRPYNEQFF.

Concerning this clone itself: A far larger clone is a single base away, which makes a read error likely. This chain joins TRBV29-1 and TRBJ1-1, with D maybe TRBD1 (5 bases). The length of the CDR3 is 14 residues. The germline V and J ends were trimmed by 6 bases and 5 bases, with 19 bases remaining between them. CDR1 is SQVTM, CDR2 ANQGSEA, per germline. CDR3 sequence (DNA): TGCAGCGTAGCACTCGGGGCGGCGGGTACTGAAGCTTTCTTT. Amino acids: CSVALGAAGTEAFF.